This passage covers 19 T cell receptor beta chains from one sample sequenced in a study of T cell repertoires in cytomegalovirus infection (dated by TCRdb to between 2017 and 2020). The sample was run on an Illumina HiSeq 1500. The public reads were quality trimmed at Q25 with fastp and then assembled into clones with MiXCR by TCRdb, keeping productive beta chains. All rows with the same CDR3 protein become a single entry with the most common DNA and genes. The table for this sample lists around 350,000 distinct CDR3 sequences; roughly 18% of them were counted only once. The biggest ten clones account for 8.5% to 10% of the sample. The material sequenced was PBMCs. These receptors were collected from a human donor in good health (CMV status not recorded). Some clones in this sample may be carry-over from other donors' samples.

This clonotype was picked up many times. The CDR3 loop reads CASSIIGGQNTEAFF. CDR3 nucleotide sequence: TGTGCCAGCAGCATTATAGGGGGACAGAACACTGAAGCTTTCTTT. The chain employs TRBV7-2 and TRBJ1-1; tentative D call: TRBD1 (6 bases). The CDR3 totals 15 residues. Germline V gene sequence: CDR1 SGHTA, CDR2 FQGNSA. Trimming took 5 bases from V and 1 from J, leaving 14 bases between them.

This sequence joins TRBV4-2 and TRBJ1-3; D gene ambiguous. The CDR3 loop spans 11 amino acids. V shed 1 base and J shed 9 bases, with 4 bases lying between them. Germline V gives CDR1 LGHNA, CDR2 YNFKEQ. The CDR3 DNA reads as TGTGCCAGCAGCCAAGTTGGCACCATATATTTT. Translated, it gives CASSQVGTIYF.

There are a few counts of this clonotype. The chain links TRBV7-9 to TRBJ2-1, with 7 bases lining up with TRBD1. V dropped 8 bases and J dropped 7; count of bases not matched to a gene: 14. The germline gives CDR1 SEHNR, CDR2 FQNEAQ (reference sequence). The CDR3 runs 15 residues. CDR3 region: CASQPSGGLWNEQFF. DNA for the CDR3: TGTGCCAGCCAACCTTCAGGGGGTTTATGGAATGAGCAGTTCTTC.

The gene calls are TRBV7-9 and TRBJ2-4; TRBD2 aligns across 11 bases. V gave up 2 bases and J gave up 0 bases; unmatched junction bases: 21. The CDR3 has 23 residues. CDR1 and CDR2 from the germline V gene are SEHNR and FQNEAQ (reference sequence). The CDR3 reads CASSLSRGMPGTSGSLAKNIQYF. Written as DNA, the CDR3 is TGTGCCAGCAGCTTAAGTCGAGGGATGCCCGGGACTAGCGGATCATTAGCCAAAAACATTCAGTACTTC.

The V call is TRBV4-3, the J call TRBJ2-1; TRBD2 is a possible D gene (6 bases). The germline V and J ends were trimmed by 0 bases and 8 bases, with 14 bases remaining between them. The CDR3 is 15 amino acids. Germline V gene sequence: CDR1 LGHNA, CDR2 YSLEER. The chain's CDR3 is CASSQEIAGSDEQFF. CDR3 sequence (DNA): TGCGCCAGCAGCCAAGAAATTGCGGGGAGTGATGAGCAGTTCTTC.

A few counts support this clonotype. The rearrangement links TRBV12-3 or TRBV12-4 to TRBJ2-2; the D gene is possibly TRBD1 (6 bases). The V gene lost 5 bases and the J gene lost 9 bases, with 22 bases spanning the gap. The CDR3 totals 16 residues. DNA for the CDR3: TGTGCCAGCAGTCCCCTCGGGGCAGGGGCGTCCCGGGAGCTGTTTTTT. Encoded protein: CASSPLGAGASRELFF.

The rearrangement joins TRBV20-1 to TRBJ1-2; 7 bases agree with TRBD1. V lost 2 bases to trimming and J lost 8 bases; unmatched junction nucleotides: 11. The CDR3 totals 14 residues. Germline V CDR1 and CDR2: DFQATT, SNEGSKA (reference sequence). CDR3 amino acids: CSARPIRGLWGYTF. In nucleotides, the CDR3 is TGCAGTGCTAGACCAATAAGGGGGCTGTGGGGCTACACCTTC.

This clonotype was detected ten times or more. This chain uses TRBV6-4 with TRBJ2-1; possibly TRBD2 for D (7 bases). CDR3 length: 15 amino acids. V dropped 2 bases and J dropped 5 bases, with 13 bases sitting between them. The germline CDR1 and CDR2 sequences are MRHNA and SNTAGT. The CDR3 DNA sequence: TGTGCCAGCAGTGACACTGTGGGGGGGCACAATGAGCAGTTCTTC. Protein: CASSDTVGGHNEQFF.

Only a few counts were recorded for this clonotype. The genes are TRBV5-1 and TRBJ2-7, with no clear D. CDR3 length: 17 residues. Germline loops: CDR1 SGHRS, CDR2 YFSETQ. The ends were cut back, 4 bases at V and 0 bases at J, with 20 bases in the middle. The CDR3 loop is CASSPSWVPRSSYEQYF. CDR3 nucleotides: TGCGCCAGCAGCCCATCCTGGGTTCCTAGGAGCTCCTACGAGCAGTACTTC. The full variable domain, completed using reference TRBV5-1 and TRBJ2-7, is KAGVTQTPRYLIKTRGQQVTLSCSPISGHRSVSWYQQTPGQGLQFLFEYFSETQRNKGNFPGRFSGRQFSNSRSEMNVSTLELGDSALYLCASSPSWVPRSSYEQYFGPGTRLTVT.

This clonotype was counted between two and nine times. The V gene is TRBV12-3 or TRBV12-4, the J gene TRBJ1-1; D is unresolved. This CDR3 is 14 amino acids long. V lost 3 bases and J 0 bases, leaving 8 bases between the germline ends. The CDR3 region is CASSLNLMNTEAFF. DNA of the CDR3: TGTGCCAGCAGTTTGAACCTCATGAACACTGAAGCTTTCTTT.

In this sample, this clonotype turned up many times. V and J are TRBV20-1 and TRBJ2-5; 11 bases line up with TRBD2. The V gene's germline CDR1 is DFQATT and CDR2 SNEGSKA (reference sequence). The CDR3 runs 15 residues. The ends lost 1 base at V and 5 bases at J; junction bases unmatched: 6. For the CDR3, the DNA is TGCAGTGCTAGAGGAGGTAGCGGGGGGGCGGAGACCCAGTACTTC. Translation gives CSARGGSGGAETQYF.

This clonotype turned up a few times. The chain carries TRBV4-2 and TRBJ1-1; TRBD1 aligns across 8 bases. Germline CDR1 reads LGHNA; CDR2 reads YNFKEQ. The CDR3 contains 16 residues. J was trimmed by 4 bases and V by 1 base; bases with no gene match: 8. This CDR3 is CASSQGNGQGGTEAFF. CDR3 bases: TGTGCCAGCAGCCAAGGAAACGGACAGGGTGGCACTGAAGCTTTCTTT.

In its sample, this clonotype was seen a few times. An end of the junction differs from the germline gene, which may be a read error. The chain has TRBV29-1 and TRBJ2-5; D possibly uses TRBD1 or TRBD2 (5 bases each). The CDR3 has 15 residues. Germline V lookup: CDR1 SQVTM, CDR2 ANQGSEA. CDR3 nucleotides: TGCAGCGTAGAAGACACAGAGGGGTGGCAAGAGACCCAGTACTTC. This codes for CSVEDTEGWQETQYF.

This clonotype came up many times. This chain connects TRBV12-3 or TRBV12-4 to TRBJ1-1; D unclear. This CDR3 is 14 amino acids long. V dropped 8 bases and J dropped 0 bases, with 13 bases sitting between them. The CDR3 DNA is TGTGCCAGCTCGGTGGGAAGCATGAACACTGAAGCTTTCTTT. This translates into CASSVGSMNTEAFF.

This clonotype was observed at least ten times. The genes are TRBV7-8 and TRBJ1-5, with D hard to call. Germline V lookup: CDR1 SGHVS, CDR2 FQNEAQ. The V end lost 7 bases, the J end lost 9 bases, and 25 bases lay between the germline ends. The CDR3 totals 16 residues. The CDR3 bases are TGTGCCAGCAAGAAATCGAGGGAAGGGCAGGCTGGGCCCCAGCATTTT. It encodes CASKKSREGQAGPQHF.

This rearrangement joins TRBV19 to TRBJ1-3, with D unclear. In germline, CDR1 is LNHDA, CDR2 SQIVND (reference sequence). The CDR3 is 13 residues long. V was shortened by 5 bases and J by 4 bases, with 9 bases between the two germline ends. This CDR3 reads CASSFDAGNTIYF. CDR3 bases: TGTGCCAGTAGTTTCGACGCCGGAAACACCATATATTTT.

This clonotype was counted ten times or more. This chain uses TRBV27 with TRBJ2-2, with 8 bases that match TRBD1. After removal of 5 bases from V and 4 bases from J, the junction contained 6 bases not matched to a gene. The CDR3 totals 15 residues. Germline CDR1 and CDR2: MNHEY and SMNVEV (reference sequence). The CDR3 coding sequence is TGTGCCAGCAGTGCGGACAGGGCTGGCACCGGGGAGCTGTTTTTT. Protein sequence: CASSADRAGTGELFF.

This clonotype was found a few times. The rearrangement joins TRBV2 to TRBJ1-5; D is unresolved. Germline-derived CDR1 and CDR2 are SNHLY and FYNNEI. V lost 3 bases, J lost 0 bases, and 9 bases lay in between. The CDR3 is 15 amino acids. The CDR3 loop reads CASSDSGYSNQPQHF. The DNA for the CDR3 is TGTGCCAGCAGTGATTCGGGTTATAGCAATCAGCCCCAGCATTTT.

The rearrangement joins TRBV29-1 to TRBJ2-5; the match to TRBD2 covers 13 bases. This CDR3 contains 13 residues. Germline loops: CDR1 SQVTM, CDR2 ANQGSEA. J was trimmed by 5 bases and V by 4 bases; bases with no gene match: 1. The CDR3: CSVVTSGGETQYF. The CDR3 DNA reads as TGCAGCGTTGTGACTAGCGGGGGGGAGACCCAGTACTTC.